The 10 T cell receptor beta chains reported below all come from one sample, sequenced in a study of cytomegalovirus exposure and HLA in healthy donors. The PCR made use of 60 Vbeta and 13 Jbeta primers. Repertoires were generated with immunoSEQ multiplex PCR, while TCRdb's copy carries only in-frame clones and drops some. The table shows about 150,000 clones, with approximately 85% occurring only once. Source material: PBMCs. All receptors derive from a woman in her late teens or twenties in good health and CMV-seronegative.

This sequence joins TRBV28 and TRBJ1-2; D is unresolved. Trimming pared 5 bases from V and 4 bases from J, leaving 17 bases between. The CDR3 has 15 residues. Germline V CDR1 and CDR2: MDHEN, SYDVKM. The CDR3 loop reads CASSPLGGITYGYTF. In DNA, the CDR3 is TGTGCCAGCAGTCCCCTCGGAGGGATTACCTATGGCTACACCTTC.

The CDR3 DNA reads as TGTGCCAGCAGCTTAGCCGTCTCTCGACTAGGAGGGCAGTTCTTC. Residues: CASSLAVSRLGGQFF. V is TRBV7-8 and J is TRBJ2-1; D possibly corresponds to TRBD2 (6 bases). Germline V gives CDR1 SGHVS, CDR2 FQNEAQ. V lost 0 bases and J lost 12, with 18 bases in between. The CDR3 spans 15 residues. Filled out from reference TRBV7-8 and TRBJ2-1, the complete variable domain reads GAGVSQSPRYKVAKRGQDVALRCDPISGHVSLFWYQQALGQGPEFLTYFQNEAQLDKSGLPSDRFFAERPEGSVSTLKIQRTQQEDSAVYLCASSLAVSRLGGQFFGPGTRLTVL.

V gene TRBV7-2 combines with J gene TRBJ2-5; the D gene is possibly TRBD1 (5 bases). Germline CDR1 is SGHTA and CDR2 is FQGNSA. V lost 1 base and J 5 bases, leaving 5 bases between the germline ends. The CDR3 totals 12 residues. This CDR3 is CASSLDRETQYF. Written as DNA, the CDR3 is TGTGCCAGCAGCTTAGACAGGGAGACCCAGTACTTC.

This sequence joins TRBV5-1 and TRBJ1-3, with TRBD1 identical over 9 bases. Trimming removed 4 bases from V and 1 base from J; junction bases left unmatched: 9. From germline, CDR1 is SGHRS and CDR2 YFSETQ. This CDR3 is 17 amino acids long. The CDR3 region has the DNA TGCGCCAGCAGCAGGGGGACAGGGTTTGCATCTGGAAACACCATATATTTT. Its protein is CASSRGTGFASGNTIYF.

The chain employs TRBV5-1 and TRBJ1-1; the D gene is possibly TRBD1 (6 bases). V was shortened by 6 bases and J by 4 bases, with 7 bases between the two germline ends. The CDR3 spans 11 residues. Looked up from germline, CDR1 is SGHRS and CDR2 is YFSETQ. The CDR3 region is CASIQGTEAFF. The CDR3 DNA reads TGCGCCAGCATACAGGGCACTGAAGCTTTCTTT. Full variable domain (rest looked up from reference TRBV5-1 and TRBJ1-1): KAGVTQTPRYLIKTRGQQVTLSCSPISGHRSVSWYQQTPGQGLQFLFEYFSETQRNKGNFPGRFSGRQFSNSRSEMNVSTLELGDSALYLCASIQGTEAFFGQGTRLTVV.

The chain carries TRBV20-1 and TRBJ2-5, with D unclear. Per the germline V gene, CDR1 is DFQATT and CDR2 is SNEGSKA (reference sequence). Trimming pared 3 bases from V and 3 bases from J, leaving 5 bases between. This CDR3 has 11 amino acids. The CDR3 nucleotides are TGCAGTGCTAGTAGTAAAGAGACCCAGTACTTC. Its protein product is CSASSKETQYF.

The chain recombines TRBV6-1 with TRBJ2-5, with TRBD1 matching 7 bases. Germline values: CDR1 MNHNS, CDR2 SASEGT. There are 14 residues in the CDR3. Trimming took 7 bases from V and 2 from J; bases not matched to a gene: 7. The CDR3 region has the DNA TGTGCCAGCATCCGGGACAGCGATCAAGAGACCCAGTACTTC. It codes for CASIRDSDQETQYF.

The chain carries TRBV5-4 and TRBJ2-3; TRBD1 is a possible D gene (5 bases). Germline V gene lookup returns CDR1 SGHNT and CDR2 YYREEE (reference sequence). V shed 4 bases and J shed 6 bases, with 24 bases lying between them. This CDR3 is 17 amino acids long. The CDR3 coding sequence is TGTGCCAGCAGCCCCGAAACCCGATTTTGGGGCATGGATACGCAGTATTTT. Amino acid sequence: CASSPETRFWGMDTQYF.

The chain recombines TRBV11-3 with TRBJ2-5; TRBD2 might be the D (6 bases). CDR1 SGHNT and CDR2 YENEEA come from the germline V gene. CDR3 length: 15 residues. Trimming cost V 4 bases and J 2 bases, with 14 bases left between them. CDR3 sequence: CASSSWGGEQETQYF. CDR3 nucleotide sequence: TGTGCCAGCAGCTCCTGGGGCGGGGAACAAGAGACCCAGTACTTC.

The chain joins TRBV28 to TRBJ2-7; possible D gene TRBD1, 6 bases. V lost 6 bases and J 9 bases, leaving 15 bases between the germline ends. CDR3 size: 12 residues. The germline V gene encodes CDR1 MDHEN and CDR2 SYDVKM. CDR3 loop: CASSPSRGVQYF. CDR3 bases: TGTGCCAGCAGCCCTAGCAGGGGTGTGCAGTACTTC.